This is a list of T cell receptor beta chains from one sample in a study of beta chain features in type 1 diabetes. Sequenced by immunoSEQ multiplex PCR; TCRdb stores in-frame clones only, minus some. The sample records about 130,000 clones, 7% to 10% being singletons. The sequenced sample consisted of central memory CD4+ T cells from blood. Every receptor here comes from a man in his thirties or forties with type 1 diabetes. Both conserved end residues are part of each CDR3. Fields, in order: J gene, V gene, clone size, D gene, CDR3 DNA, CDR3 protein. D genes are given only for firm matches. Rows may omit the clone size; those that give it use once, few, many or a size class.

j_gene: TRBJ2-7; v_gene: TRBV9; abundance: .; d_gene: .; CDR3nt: TGTGCCAGCAGCGTAGGGAGTAGCTTCGTCGGTAGCGAGCAGTACTTC; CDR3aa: CASSVGSSFVGSEQYF
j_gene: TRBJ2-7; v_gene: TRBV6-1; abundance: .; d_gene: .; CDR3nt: TGTGCCAGCGGAGCGGTAGACTACTCCTACGAGCAGTACTTC; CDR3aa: CASGAVDYSYEQYF
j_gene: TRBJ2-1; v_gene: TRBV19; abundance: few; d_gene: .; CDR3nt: TGTGCCAGTAGTCTCAGGACAGACCCACGCAATGAGCAGTTCTTC; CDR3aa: CASSLRTDPRNEQFF
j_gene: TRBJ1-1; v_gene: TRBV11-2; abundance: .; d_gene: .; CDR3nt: TGTGCCAGCAGCATTGGTCCAGGCATGAACACTGAAGCTTTCTTT; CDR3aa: CASSIGPGMNTEAFF
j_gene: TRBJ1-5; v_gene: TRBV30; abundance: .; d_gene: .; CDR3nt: TGTGCCTGGAGTGTAGGACCCCCTAGCCCCCAGCATTTT; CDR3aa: CAWSVGPPSPQHF
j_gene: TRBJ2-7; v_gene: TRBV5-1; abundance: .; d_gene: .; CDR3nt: TGCGCCAGCAGCTTGGGAAGCACCTACGAGCAGTACTTC; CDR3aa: CASSLGSTYEQYF
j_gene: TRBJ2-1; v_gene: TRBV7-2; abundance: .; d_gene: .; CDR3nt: TGTGCCAGCAGCTTAGCCGGGGTAGCGGTAAATGAGCAGTTCTTC; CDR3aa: CASSLAGVAVNEQFF
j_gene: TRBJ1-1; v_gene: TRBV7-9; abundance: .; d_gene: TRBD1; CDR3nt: TGTGCCAGCAGCTTCTCGACAGGGCGGGACACTGAAGCTTTCTTT; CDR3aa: CASSFSTGRDTEAFF
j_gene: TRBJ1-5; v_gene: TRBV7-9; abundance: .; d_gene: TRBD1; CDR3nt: TGTGCCAGCAGCCAGGGGACAGGGGATCAGCCCCAGCATTTT; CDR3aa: CASSQGTGDQPQHF
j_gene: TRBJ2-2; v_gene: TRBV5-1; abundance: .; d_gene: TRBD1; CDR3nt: TGCGCCAGCAGCCCGGGACAGGGAATCGGGGAGCTGTTTTTT; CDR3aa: CASSPGQGIGELFF
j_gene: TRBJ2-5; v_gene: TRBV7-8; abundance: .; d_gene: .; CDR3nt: TGTGCCAGCAGCTTAGCGCGGGAGACCCAGTACTTC; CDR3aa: CASSLARETQYF
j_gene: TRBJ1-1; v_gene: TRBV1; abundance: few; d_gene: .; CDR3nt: TGCACCAGCAGAAGTCCCGGGACAGGGGGCGGCACTGAAGCTTTCTTT; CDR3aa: CTSRSPGTGGGTEAFF
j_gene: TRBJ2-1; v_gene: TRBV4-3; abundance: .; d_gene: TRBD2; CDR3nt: TGCGCCAGCAGCCAAGGGGGGCGGGGGACTAGGGACTACAATGAGCAGTTCTTC; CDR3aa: CASSQGGRGTRDYNEQFF
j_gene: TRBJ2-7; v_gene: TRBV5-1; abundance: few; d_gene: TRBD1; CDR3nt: TGCGCCAGCAGCTTGGTTCTCGCGACAGGGGACGAGCAGTACTTC; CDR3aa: CASSLVLATGDEQYF
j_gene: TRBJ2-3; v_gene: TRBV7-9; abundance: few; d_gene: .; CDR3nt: TGTGCCAGCAGCATCGGGATCGGCACAGATACGCAGTATTTT; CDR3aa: CASSIGIGTDTQYF
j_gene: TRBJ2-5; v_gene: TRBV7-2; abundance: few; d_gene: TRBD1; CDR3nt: TGTGCCAGCAGCTCCTGGGGACAGGGAGAGACCCAGTACTTC; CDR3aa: CASSSWGQGETQYF
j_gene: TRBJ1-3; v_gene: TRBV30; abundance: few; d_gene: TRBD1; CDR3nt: TGTGCCTGGAGTGTAGGGGGCCGAAACACCATATATTTT; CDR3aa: CAWSVGGRNTIYF